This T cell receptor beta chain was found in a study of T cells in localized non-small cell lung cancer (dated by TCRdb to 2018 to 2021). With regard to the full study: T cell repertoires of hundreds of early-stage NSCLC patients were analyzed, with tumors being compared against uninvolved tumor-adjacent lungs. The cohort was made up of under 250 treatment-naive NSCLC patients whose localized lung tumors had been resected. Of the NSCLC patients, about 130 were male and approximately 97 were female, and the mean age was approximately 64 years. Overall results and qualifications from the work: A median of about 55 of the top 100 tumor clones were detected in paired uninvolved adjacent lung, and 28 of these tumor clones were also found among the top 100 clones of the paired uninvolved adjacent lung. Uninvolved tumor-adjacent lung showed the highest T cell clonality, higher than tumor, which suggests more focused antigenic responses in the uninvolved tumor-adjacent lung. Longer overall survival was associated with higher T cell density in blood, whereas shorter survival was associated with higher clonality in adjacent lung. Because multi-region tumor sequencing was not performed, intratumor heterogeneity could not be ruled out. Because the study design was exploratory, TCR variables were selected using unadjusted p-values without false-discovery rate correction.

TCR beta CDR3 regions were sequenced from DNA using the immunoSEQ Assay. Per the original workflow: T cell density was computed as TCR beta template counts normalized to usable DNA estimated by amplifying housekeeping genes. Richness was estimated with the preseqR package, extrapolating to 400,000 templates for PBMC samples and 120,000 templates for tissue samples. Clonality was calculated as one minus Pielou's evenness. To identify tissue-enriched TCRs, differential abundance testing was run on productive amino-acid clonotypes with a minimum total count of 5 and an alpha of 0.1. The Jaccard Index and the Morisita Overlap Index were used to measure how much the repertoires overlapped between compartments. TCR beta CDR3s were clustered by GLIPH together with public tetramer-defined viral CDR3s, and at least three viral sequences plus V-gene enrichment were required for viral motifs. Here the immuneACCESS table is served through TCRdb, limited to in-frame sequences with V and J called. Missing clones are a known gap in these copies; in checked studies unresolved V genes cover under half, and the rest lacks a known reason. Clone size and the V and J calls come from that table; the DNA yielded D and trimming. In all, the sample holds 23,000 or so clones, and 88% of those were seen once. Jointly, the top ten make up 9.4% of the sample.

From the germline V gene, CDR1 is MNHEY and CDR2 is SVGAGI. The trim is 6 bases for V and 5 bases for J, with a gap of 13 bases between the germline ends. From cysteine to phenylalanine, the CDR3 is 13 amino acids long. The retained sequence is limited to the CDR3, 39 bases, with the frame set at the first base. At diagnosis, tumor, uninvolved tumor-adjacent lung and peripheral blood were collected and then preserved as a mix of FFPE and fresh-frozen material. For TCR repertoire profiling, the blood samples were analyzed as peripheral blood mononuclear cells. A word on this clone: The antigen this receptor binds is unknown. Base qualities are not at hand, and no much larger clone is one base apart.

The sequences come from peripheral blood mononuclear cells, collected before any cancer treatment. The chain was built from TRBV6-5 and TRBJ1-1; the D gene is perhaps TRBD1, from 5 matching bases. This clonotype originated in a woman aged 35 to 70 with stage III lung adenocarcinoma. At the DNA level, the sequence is TGTGCCAGCAGCCCACAGGCGGGAACTGAAGCTTTCTTT. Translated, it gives CASSPQAGTEAFF.